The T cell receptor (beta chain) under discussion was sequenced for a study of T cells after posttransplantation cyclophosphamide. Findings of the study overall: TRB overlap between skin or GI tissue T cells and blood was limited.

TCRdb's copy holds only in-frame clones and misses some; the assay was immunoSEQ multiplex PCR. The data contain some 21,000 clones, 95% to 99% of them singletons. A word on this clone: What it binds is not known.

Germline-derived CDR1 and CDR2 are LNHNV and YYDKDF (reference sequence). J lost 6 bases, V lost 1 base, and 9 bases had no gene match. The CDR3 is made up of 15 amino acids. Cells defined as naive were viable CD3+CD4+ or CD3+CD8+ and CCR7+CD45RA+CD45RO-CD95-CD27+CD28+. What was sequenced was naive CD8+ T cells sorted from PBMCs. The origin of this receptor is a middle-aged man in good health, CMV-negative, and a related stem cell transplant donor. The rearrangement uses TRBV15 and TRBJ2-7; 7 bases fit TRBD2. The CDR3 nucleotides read TGTGCCACCAGCAGAGCCGGCGGGGGTTGGGGCGAGCAGTACTTC. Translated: CATSRAGGGWGEQYF.